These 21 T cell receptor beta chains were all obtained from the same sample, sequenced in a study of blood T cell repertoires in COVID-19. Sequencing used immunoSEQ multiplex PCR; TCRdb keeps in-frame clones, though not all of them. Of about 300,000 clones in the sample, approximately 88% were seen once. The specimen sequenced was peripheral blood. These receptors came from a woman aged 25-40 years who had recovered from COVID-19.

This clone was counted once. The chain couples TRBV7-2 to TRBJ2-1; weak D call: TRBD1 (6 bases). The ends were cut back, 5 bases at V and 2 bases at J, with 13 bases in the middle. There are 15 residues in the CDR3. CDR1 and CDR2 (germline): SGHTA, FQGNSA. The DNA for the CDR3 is TGTGCCAGCAGCCCGCAGGGGAGTCCCTACAATGAGCAGTTCTTC. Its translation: CASSPQGSPYNEQFF.

The CDR3 coding sequence is TGTGCCAGCAGTTTTCTGGCCAGGGGAGGCACAGATACGCAGTATTTT. It is translated as CASSFLARGGTDTQYF. The chain joins TRBV27 to TRBJ2-3; possibly TRBD1 for D (6 bases). Looked up from germline, CDR1 is MNHEY and CDR2 is SMNVEV (reference sequence). The CDR3 has 16 amino acids. V was clipped by 3 bases and J by 1 base, with 14 bases between them.

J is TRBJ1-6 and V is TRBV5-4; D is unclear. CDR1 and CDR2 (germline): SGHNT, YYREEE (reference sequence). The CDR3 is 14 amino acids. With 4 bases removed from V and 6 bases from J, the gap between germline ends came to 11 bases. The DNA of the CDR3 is TGTGCCAGCAGCCCCGGACTTATTAATTCACCCCTCCACTTT. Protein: CASSPGLINSPLHF.

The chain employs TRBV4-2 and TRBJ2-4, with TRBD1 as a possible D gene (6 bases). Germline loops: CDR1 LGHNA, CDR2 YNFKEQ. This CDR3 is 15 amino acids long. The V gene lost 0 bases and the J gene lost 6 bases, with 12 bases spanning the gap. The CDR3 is CASSQEVGALNIQYF. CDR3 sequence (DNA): TGTGCCAGCAGCCAAGAAGTGGGGGCCTTAAACATTCAGTACTTC.

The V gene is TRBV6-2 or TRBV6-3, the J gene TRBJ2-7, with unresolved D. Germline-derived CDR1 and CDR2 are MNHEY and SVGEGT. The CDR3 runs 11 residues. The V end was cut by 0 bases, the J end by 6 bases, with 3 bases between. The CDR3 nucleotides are TGTGCCAGCAGTTACTCTAGCGAGCAGTACTTC. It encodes CASSYSSEQYF.

CDR3 DNA: TGTGCCAGCAGCTCCGGGCCGGAGGCTGAGCAGTTCTTC. As protein: CASSSGPEAEQFF. This chain links TRBV7-3 with TRBJ2-1, with D maybe TRBD2 (5 bases). Trimming took 4 bases from V and 9 from J, leaving 13 bases between them. This CDR3 contains 13 residues. Per the germline V gene, CDR1 is SGHTA and CDR2 is FQGTGA. Filled out from reference TRBV7-3 and TRBJ2-1, the complete variable domain reads GAGVSQTPSNKVTEKGKYVELRCDPISGHTALYWYRQSLGQGPEFLIYFQGTGAADDSGLPNDRFFAVRPEGSVSTLKIQRTERGDSAVYLCASSSGPEAEQFFGPGTRLTVL.

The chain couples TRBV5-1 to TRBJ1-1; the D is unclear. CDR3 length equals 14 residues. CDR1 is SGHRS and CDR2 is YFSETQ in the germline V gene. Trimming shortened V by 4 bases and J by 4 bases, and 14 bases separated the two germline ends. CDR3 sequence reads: CASSSSPGTTEAFF. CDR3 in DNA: TGCGCCAGCAGCAGCAGCCCGGGAACCACTGAAGCTTTCTTT.

The CDR3 DNA sequence: TGTGCCAGCAGTTCCCCCAACTGGGCGCAGTTCTTC. It yields the protein CASSSPNWAQFF. The rearrangement uses TRBV28 and TRBJ2-1; D ambiguous. Germline values: CDR1 MDHEN, CDR2 SYDVKM. This CDR3 is 12 amino acids long. The ends were cut back, 4 bases at V and 12 bases at J, with 13 bases in the middle. Full variable domain (remainder filled in from reference TRBV28 and TRBJ2-1): DVKVTQSSRYLVKRTGEKVFLECVQDMDHENMFWYRQDPGLGLRLIYFSYDVKMKEKGDIPEGYSVSREKKERFSLILESASTNQTSMYLCASSSPNWAQFFGPGTRLTVL.

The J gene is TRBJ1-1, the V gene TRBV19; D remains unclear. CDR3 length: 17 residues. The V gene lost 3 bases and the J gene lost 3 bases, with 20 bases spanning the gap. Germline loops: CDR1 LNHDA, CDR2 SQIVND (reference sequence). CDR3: CASSMPGEFGGYTEAFF. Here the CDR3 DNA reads TGTGCCAGTAGTATGCCCGGGGAGTTCGGAGGGTACACTGAAGCTTTCTTT.

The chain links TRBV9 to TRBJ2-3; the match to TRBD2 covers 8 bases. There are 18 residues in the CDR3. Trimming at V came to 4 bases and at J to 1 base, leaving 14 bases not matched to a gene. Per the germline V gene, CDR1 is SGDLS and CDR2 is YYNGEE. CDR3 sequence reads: CASSPYGRGGLGTDTQYF. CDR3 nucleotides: TGTGCCAGCAGCCCGTATGGACGGGGGGGCCTCGGCACAGATACGCAGTATTTT.

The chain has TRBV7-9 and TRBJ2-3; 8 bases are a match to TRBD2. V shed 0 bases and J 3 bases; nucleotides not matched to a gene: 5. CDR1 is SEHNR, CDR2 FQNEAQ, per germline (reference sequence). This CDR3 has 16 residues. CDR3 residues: CASSLAGVAGTDTQYF. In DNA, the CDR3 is TGTGCCAGCAGCTTAGCAGGGGTAGCGGGAACAGATACGCAGTATTTT.

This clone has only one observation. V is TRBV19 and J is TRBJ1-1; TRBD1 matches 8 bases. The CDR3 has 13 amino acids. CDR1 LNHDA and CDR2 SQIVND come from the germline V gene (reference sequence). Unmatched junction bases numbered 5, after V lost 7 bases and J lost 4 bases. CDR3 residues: CASMTGVGTEAFF. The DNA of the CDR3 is TGTGCCAGTATGACAGGGGTAGGCACTGAAGCTTTCTTT.

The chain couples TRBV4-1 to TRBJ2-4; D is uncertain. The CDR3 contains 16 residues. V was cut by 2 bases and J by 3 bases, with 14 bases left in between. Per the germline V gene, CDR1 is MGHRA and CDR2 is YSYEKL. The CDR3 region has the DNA TGCGCCAGCAGCCAACCCCTACTCGGCGGCAAAAACATTCAGTACTTC. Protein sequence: CASSQPLLGGKNIQYF.

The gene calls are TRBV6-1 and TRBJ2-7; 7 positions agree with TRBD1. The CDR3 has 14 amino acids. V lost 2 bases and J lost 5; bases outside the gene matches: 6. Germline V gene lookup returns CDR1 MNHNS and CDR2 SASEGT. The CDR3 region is CASSEHRGLNEQYF. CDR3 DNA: TGTGCCAGCAGTGAACACAGGGGCCTGAACGAGCAGTACTTC.

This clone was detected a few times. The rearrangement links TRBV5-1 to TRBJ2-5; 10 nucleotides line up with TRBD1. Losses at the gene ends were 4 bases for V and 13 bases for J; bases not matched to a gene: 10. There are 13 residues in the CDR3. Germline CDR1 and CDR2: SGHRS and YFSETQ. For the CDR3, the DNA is TGCGCCAGCAGCCCGGGACAGGGGTCCCTAGGGTACTTC. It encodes CASSPGQGSLGYF. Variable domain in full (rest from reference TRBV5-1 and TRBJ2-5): KAGVTQTPRYLIKTRGQQVTLSCSPISGHRSVSWYQQTPGQGLQFLFEYFSETQRNKGNFPGRFSGRQFSNSRSEMNVSTLELGDSALYLCASSPGQGSLGYFGPGTRLLVL.

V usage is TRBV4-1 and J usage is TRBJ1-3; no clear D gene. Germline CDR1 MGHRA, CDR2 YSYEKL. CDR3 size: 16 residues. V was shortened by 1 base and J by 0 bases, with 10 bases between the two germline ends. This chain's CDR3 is CASSQADSRSGNTIYF. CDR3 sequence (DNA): TGCGCCAGCAGCCAAGCCGACTCACGCTCTGGAAACACCATATATTTT.

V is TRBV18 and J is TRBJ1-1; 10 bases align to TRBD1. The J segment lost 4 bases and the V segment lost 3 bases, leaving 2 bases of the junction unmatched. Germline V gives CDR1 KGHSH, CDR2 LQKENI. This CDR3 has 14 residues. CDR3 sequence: CASSPGQGSTEAFF. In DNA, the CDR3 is TGTGCCAGCTCACCGGGACAGGGGAGCACTGAAGCTTTCTTT.

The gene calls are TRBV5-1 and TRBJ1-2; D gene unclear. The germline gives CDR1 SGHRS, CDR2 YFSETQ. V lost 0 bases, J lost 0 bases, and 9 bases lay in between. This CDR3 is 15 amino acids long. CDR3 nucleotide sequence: TGCGCCAGCAGCTTGGTGGCGGGATCTAACTATGGCTACACCTTC. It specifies CASSLVAGSNYGYTF.

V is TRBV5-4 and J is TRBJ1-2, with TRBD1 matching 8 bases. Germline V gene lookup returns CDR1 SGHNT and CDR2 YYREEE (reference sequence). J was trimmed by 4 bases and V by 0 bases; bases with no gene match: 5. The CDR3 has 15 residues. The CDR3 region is CASSLAGQGPYGYTF. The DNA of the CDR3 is TGTGCCAGCAGCTTGGCCGGACAGGGTCCCTATGGCTACACCTTC.

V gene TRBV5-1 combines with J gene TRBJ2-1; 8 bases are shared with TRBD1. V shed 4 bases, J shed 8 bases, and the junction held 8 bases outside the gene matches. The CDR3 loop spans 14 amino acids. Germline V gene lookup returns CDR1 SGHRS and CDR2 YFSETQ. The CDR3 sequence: CASSPGGWGHEQFF. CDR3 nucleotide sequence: TGCGCCAGCAGCCCAGGGGGCTGGGGGCATGAGCAGTTCTTC. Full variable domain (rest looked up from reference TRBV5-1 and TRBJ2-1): KAGVTQTPRYLIKTRGQQVTLSCSPISGHRSVSWYQQTPGQGLQFLFEYFSETQRNKGNFPGRFSGRQFSNSRSEMNVSTLELGDSALYLCASSPGGWGHEQFFGPGTRLTVL.

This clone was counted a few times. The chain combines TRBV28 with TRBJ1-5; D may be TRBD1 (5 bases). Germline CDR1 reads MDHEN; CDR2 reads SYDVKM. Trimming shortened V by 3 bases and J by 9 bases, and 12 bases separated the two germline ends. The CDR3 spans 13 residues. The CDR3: CASSFWGFGPQHF. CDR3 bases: TGTGCCAGCAGTTTCTGGGGCTTTGGGCCCCAGCATTTT.